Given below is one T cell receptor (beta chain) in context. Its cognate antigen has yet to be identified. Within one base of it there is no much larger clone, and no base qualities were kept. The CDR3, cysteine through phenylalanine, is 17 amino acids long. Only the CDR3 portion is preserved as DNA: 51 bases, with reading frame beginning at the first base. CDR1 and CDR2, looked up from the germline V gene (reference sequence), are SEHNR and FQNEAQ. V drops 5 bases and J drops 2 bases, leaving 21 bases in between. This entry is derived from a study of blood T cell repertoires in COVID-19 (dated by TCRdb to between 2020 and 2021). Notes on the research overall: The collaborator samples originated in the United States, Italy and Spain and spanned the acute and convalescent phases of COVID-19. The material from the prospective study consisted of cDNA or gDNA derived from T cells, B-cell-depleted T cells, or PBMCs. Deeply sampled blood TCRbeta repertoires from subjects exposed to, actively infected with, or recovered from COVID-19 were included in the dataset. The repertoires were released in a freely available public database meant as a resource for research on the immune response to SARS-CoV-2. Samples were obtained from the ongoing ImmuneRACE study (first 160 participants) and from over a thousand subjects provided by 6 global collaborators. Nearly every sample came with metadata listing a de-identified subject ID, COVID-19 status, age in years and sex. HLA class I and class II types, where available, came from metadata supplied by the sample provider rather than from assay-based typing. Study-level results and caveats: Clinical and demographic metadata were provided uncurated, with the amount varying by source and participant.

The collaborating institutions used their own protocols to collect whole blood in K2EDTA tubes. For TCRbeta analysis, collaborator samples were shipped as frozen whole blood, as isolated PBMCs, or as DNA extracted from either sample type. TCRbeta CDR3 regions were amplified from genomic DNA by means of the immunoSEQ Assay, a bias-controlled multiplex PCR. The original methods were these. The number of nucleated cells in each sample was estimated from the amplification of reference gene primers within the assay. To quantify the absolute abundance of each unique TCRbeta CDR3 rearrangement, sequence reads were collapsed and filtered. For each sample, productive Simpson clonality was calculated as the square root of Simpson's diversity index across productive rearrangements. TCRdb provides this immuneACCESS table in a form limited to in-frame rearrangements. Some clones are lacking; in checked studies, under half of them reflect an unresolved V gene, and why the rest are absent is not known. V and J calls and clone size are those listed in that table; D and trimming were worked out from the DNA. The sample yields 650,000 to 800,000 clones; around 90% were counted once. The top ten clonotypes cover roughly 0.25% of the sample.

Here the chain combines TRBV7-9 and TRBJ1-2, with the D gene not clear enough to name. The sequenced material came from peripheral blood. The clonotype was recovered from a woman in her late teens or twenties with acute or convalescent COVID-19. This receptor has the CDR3 CASSQGLMPGPNYGYTF. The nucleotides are TGTGCCAGCAGCCAAGGACTGATGCCCGGCCCCAACTATGGCTACACCTTC.